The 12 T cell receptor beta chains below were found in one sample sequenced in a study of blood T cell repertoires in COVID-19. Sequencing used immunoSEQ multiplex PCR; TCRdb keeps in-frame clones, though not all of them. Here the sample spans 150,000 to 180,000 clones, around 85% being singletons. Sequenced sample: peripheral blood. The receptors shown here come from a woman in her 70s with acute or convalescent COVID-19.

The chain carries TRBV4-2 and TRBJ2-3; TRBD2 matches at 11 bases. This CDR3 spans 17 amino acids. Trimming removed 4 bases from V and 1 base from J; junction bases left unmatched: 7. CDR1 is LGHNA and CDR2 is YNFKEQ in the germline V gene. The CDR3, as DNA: TGTGCCAGCAGCCCCCGACTAGCGGGGATTCGCACAGATACGCAGTATTTT. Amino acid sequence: CASSPRLAGIRTDTQYF.

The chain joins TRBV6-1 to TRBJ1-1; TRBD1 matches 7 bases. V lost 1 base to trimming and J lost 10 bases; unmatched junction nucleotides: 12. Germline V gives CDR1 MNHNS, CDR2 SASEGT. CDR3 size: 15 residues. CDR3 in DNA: TGTGCCAGCAGTGAAGGCGGGACAGCGAGGGTAAGAGCTTTCTTT. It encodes CASSEGGTARVRAFF.

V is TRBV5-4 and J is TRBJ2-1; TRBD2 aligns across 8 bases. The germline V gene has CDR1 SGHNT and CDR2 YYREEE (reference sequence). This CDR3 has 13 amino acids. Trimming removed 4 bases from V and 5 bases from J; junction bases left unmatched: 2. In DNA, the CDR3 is TGTGCCAGCAGCACGGGGGGGGACAATGAGCAGTTCTTC. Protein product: CASSTGGDNEQFF.

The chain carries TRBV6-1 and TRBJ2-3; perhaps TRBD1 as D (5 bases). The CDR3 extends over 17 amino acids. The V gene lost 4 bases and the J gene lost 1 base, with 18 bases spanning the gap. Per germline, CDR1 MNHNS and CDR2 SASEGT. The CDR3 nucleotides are TGTGCCAGCAGTGCCCGCCTACTTGGGGCTGGCACAGATACGCAGTATTTT. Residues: CASSARLLGAGTDTQYF.

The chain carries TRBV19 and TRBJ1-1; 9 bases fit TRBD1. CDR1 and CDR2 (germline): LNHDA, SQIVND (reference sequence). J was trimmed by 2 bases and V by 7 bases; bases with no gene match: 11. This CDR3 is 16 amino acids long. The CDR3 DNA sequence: TGTGCCAGTACCCCAACAGGGGGCTCGGTCAACACTGAAGCTTTCTTT. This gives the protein CASTPTGGSVNTEAFF.

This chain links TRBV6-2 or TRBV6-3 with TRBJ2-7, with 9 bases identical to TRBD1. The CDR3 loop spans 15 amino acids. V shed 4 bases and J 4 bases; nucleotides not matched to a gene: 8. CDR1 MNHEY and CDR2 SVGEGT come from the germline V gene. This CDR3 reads CASSSPGQGYYEQYV. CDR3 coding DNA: TGTGCCAGCAGTTCCCCGGGACAGGGATATTACGAGCAGTACGTC.

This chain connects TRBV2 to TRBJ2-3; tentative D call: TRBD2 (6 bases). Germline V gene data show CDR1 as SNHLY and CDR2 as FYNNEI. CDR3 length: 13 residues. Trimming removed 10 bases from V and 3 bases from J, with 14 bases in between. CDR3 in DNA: TGTGCCACCCGGTTCGGGGGAACAGATACGCAGTATTTT. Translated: CATRFGGTDTQYF.

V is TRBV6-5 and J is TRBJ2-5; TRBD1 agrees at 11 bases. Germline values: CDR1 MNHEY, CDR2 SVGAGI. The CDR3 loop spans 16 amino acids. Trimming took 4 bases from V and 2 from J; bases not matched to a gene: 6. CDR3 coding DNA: TGTGCCAGCAGTTCGGGGACAGGGGGAGGTCAAGAGACCCAGTACTTC. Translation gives CASSSGTGGGQETQYF.

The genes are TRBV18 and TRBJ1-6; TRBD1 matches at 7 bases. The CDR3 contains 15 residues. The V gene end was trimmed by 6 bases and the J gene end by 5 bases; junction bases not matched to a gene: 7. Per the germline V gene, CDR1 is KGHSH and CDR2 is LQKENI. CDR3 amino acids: CASSWDSWNNSPLHF. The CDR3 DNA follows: TGTGCCAGCTCGTGGGACAGTTGGAATAATTCACCCCTCCACTTT.

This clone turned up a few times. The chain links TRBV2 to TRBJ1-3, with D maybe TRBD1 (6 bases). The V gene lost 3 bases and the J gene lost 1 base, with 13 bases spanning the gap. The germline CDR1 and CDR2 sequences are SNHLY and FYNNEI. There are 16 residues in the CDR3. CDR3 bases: TGTGCCAGCAGTGATGGGGGCAGACTTTCTGGAAACACCATATATTTT. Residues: CASSDGGRLSGNTIYF.

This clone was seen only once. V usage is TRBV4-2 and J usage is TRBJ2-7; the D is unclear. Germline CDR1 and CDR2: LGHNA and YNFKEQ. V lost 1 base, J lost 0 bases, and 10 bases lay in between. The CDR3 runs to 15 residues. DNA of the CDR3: TGTGCCAGCAGCCAAGGGGCAGAAAGCTCCTACGAGCAGTACTTC. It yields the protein CASSQGAESSYEQYF.

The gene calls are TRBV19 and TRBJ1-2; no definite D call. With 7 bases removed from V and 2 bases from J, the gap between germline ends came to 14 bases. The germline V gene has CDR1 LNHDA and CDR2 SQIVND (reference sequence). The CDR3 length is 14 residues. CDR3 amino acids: CASTLLGPNYGYTF. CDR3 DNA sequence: TGTGCCAGTACCCTTCTTGGCCCAAACTATGGCTACACCTTC.